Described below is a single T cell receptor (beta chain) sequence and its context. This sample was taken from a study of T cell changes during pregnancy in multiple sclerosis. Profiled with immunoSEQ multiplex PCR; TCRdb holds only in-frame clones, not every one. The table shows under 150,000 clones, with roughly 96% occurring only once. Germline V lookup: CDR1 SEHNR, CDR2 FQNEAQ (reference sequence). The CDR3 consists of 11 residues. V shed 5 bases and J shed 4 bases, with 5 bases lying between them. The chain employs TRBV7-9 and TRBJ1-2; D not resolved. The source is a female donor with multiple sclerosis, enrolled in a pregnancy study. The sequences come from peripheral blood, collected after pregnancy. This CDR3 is CASSLSYGYTF. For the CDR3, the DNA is TGTGCCAGCAGCCTCAGCTATGGCTACACCTTC.